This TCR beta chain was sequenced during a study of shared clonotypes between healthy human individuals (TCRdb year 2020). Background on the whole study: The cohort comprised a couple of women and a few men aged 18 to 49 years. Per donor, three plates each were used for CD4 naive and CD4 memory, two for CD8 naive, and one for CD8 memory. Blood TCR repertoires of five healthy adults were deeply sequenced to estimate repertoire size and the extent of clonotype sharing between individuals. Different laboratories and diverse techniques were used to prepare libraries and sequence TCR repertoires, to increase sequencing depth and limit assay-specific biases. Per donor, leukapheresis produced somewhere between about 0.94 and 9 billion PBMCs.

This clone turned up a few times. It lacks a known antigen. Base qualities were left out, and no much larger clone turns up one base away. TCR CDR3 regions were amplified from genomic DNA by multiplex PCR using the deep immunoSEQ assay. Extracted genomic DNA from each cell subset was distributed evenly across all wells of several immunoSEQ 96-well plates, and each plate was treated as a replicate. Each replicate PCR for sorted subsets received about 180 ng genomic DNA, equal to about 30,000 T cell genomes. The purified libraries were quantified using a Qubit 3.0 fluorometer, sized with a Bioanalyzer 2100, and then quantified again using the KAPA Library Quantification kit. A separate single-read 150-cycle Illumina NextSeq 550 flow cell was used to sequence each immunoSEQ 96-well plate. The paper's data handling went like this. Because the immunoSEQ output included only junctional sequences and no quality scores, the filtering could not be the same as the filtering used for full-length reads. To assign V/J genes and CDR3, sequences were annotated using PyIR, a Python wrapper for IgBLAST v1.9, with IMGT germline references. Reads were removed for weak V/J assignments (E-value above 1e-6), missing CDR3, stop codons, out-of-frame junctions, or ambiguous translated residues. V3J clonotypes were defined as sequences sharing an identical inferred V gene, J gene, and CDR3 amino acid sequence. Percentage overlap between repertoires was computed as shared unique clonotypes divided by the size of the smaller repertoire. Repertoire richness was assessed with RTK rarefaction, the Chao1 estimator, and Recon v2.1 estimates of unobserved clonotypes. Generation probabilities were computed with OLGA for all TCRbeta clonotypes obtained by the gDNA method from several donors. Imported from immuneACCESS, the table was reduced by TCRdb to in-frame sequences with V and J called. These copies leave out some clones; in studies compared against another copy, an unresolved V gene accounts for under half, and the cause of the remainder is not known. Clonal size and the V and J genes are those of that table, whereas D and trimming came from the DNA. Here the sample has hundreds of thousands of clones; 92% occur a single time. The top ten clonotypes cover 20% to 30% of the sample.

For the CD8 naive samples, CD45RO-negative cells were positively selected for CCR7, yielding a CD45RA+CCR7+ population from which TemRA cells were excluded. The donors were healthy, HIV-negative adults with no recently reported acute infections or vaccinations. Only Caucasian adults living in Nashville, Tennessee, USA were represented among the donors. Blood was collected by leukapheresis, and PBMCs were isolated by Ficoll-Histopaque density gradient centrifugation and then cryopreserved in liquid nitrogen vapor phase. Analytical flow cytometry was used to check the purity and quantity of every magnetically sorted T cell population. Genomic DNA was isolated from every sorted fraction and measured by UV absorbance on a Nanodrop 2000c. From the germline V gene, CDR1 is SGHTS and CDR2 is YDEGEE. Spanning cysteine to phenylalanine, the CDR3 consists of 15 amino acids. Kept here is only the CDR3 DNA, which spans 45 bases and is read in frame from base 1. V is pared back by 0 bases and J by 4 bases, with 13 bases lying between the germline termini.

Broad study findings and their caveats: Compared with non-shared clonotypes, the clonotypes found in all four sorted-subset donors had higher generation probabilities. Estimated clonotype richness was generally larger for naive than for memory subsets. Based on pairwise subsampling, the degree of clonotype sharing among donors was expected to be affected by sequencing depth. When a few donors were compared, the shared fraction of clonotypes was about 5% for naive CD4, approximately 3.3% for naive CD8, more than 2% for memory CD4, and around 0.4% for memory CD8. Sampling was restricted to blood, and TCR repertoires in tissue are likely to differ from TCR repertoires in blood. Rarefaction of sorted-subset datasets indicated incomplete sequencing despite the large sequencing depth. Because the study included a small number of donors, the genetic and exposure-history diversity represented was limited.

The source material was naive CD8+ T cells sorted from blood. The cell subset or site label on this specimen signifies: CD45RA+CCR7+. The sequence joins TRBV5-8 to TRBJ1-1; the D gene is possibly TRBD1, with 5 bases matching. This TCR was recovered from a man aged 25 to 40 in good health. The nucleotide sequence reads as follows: TGTGCCAGCAGCTTGGATAGGGGATGGAGCACTGAAGCTTTCTTT. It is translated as CASSLDRGWSTEAFF.